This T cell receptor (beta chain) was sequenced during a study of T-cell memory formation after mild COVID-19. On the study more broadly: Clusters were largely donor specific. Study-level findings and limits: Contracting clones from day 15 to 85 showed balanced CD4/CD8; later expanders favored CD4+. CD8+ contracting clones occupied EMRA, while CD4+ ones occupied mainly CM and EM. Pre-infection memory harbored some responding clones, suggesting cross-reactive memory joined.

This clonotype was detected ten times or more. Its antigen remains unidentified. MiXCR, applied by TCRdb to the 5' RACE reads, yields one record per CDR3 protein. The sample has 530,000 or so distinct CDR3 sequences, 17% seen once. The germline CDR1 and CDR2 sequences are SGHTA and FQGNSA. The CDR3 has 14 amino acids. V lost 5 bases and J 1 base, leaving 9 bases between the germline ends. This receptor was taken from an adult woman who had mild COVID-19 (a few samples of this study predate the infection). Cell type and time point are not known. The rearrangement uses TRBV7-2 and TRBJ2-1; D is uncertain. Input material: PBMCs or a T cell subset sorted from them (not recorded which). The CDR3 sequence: CASSATGSYNEQFF. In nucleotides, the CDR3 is TGTGCCAGCAGCGCCACTGGGTCCTACAATGAGCAGTTCTTC.